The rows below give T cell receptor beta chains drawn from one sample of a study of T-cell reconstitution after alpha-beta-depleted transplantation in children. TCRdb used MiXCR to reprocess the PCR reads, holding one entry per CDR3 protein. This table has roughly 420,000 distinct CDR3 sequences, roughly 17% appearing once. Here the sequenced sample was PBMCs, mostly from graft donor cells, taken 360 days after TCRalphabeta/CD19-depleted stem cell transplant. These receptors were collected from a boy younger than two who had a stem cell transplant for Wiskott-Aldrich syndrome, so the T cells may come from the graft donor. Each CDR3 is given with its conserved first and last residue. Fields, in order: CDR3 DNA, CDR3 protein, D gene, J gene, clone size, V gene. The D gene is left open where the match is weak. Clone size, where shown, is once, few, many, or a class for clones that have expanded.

TGCAGTGCTCTGATGACTAGCGGGAGACAGCGCGCCTACAATGAGCAGTTCTTC CSALMTSGRQRAYNEQFF TRBD2 TRBJ2-1 NA TRBV20-1
TGTGCCAGCAGCCCCCAGGACAGGGGGTATAATTCACCCCTCCACTTT CASSPQDRGYNSPLHF TRBD1 TRBJ1-6 few TRBV7-9
TGTGCCAGCAGAATTACCGGGACAGCTAACTATGGCTACACCTTC CASRITGTANYGYTF TRBD1 TRBJ1-2 few TRBV7-2
TGCGCCAGCAGTGAGGATCCCGAGGCCAAAAACATTCAGTACTTC CASSEDPEAKNIQYF NA TRBJ2-4 few TRBV10-2
TGTGCCTGGATAATACGCGGCAAAACGGGGACCGGGGAGCTGTTTTTT CAWIIRGKTGTGELFF NA TRBJ2-2 few TRBV30
TGTGCCAGCAGCCCCGGGACTAGCCCTCTGGGTGAGCAGTTCTTC CASSPGTSPLGEQFF TRBD2 TRBJ2-1 NA TRBV9
TGCAGTGCGTCTCCGGGACAGTCCTACGAGCAGTACTTC CSASPGQSYEQYF TRBD1 TRBJ2-7 few TRBV20-1
TGCAGCGTTGCCCGCCGACAAGAGACCCAGTACTTC CSVARRQETQYF NA TRBJ2-5 few TRBV29-1
TGTGCCAGCAGTTCGCGGGCACTAGCCAAAAACATTCAGTACTTC CASSSRALAKNIQYF NA TRBJ2-4 NA TRBV12-3/TRBV12-4
TGTGCCAGCAGCCGGGACACCTTCACAGATACGCAGTATTTT CASSRDTFTDTQYF NA TRBJ2-3 few TRBV12-3/TRBV12-4
TGTGCCAGCAGCCGCTCGACTAGCCCCAATGAGCAGTTCTTC CASSRSTSPNEQFF TRBD2 TRBJ2-1 few TRBV14
TGCGCCAGCAGCCCTCAGGGGGCGGCTGGGCAGCCCCAGCATTTT CASSPQGAAGQPQHF TRBD1 TRBJ1-5 few TRBV5-1
TGCGCCAGCAGCTTGGGACAGGGGCGTATTACGTACGAGCAGTACTTC CASSLGQGRITYEQYF TRBD1 TRBJ2-7 few TRBV5-1
TGTGCCAGCAGTTCGGCCGGGACAGGTATAGATGAGCAGTTCTTC CASSSAGTGIDEQFF TRBD1 TRBJ2-1 few TRBV2
TGTGCCAGCAGGGGGCTCTATCGGGACACTGAAGCTTTCTTT CASRGLYRDTEAFF NA TRBJ1-1 few TRBV12-3/TRBV12-4
TGTGCCAGCAGCCTCCGGACGTTCGATGAGCAGTTCTTC CASSLRTFDEQFF NA TRBJ2-1 NA TRBV7-2
TGTGCCATCAGCTTGCGGTTCCTAGCGGGGGGTCCCAATGAGCAGTTCTTC CAISLRFLAGGPNEQFF TRBD2 TRBJ2-1 NA TRBV11-1
TGCAGCGTTGATGGGACTAGAGGCCTCACAGATACGCAGTATTTT CSVDGTRGLTDTQYF TRBD2 TRBJ2-3 NA TRBV29-1
TGTGCCAGCAGTTACGGGAGTAGGTCCACAGATACGCAGTATTTT CASSYGSRSTDTQYF NA TRBJ2-3 NA TRBV6-5
TGTGCCAGCAGCTTGGGACTAGCGGGGCCTGTCGGCGGGAGGGCAGTACGGAATGAGCAGTTCTTC CASSLGLAGPVGGRAVRNEQFF TRBD2 TRBJ2-1 NA TRBV5-4
TGTGCCAGCAGCTGGAGGACTAGCGGACCGGGGGCCCAGTACTTC CASSWRTSGPGAQYF TRBD2 TRBJ2-5 NA TRBV5-6
TGTGCCACCAGCGGCCCGGGACACGGGAAAAAGACCCAGTACTTC CATSGPGHGKKTQYF NA TRBJ2-5 NA TRBV15
TGTGCCAGCAGTGCCACCCGGGGCCCCCAAGGGGAGCTGTTTTTT CASSATRGPQGELFF NA TRBJ2-2 few TRBV6-2/TRBV6-3
TGTGCCAGCAGTGCCCGGGGGTACGACATTCAGTACTTC CASSARGYDIQYF NA TRBJ2-4 many TRBV12-3/TRBV12-4
TGTGCCAGCAGCTTTTCCGACAGGGTAAAGACCCAGTACTTC CASSFSDRVKTQYF TRBD1 TRBJ2-5 few TRBV6-1
TGCAGTGCTAGAGCTAGCGGGAGGGCCTGGGAGCAGTTCTTC CSARASGRAWEQFF TRBD2 TRBJ2-1 NA TRBV20-1
TGCAGTGTCCCGGGACACCAAGCCAAAAACATTCAGTACTTC CSVPGHQAKNIQYF NA TRBJ2-4 NA TRBV20-1
TGTGCCAGCAGTTATTCCAGAGCGGGAGGGTCCTACTACGAGCAGTACTTC CASSYSRAGGSYYEQYF TRBD2 TRBJ2-7 few TRBV6-2/TRBV6-3
TGTGCCAGCAGCCTTATCACCCCCTTCGAGATGGGTGAGCAGTTCTTC CASSLITPFEMGEQFF NA TRBJ2-1 NA TRBV6-2/TRBV6-3
TGCGCCAGCAGCCAGGAGACTAGCGGGGGTCTCAATGAGCAGTTCTTC CASSQETSGGLNEQFF TRBD2 TRBJ2-1 many TRBV4-1
TGTGCCAGCAGTTTTGGGACTTTGACCGGGGAGCTGTTTTTT CASSFGTLTGELFF NA TRBJ2-2 few TRBV12-3/TRBV12-4
TGTGCCACCAGCAGACGACTGCACCAGGGGAACACTGAAGCTTTCTTT CATSRRLHQGNTEAFF NA TRBJ1-1 NA TRBV15
TGTGCCAGCAGTTATACTGCAATCGAGACCCAGTACTTC CASSYTAIETQYF NA TRBJ2-5 few TRBV6-5
TGTGCCAGCAGCTTGCTGGCTAGCCGGTACAATGAGCAGTTCTTC CASSLLASRYNEQFF NA TRBJ2-1 NA TRBV5-6
TGTGCCTCACGCCAGGGGTTTAATTCACCCCTCCACTTT CASRQGFNSPLHF NA TRBJ1-6 NA TRBV10-3
TGTGCCAGCAGCGCCGGACTAGCGGGGGCCCCGTACGAGCAGTACTTC CASSAGLAGAPYEQYF TRBD2 TRBJ2-7 NA TRBV7-2
TGCAGTGCTAGGGTGCACTACCCGCCCAGCACAGATACGCAGTATTTT CSARVHYPPSTDTQYF NA TRBJ2-3 few TRBV20-1
TGCGCCAGCAGCTTGCCCAGTGTCTCTGGGGCCAACGTCCTGACTTTC CASSLPSVSGANVLTF NA TRBJ2-6 NA TRBV5-1
TGTGCCAGCAGTTTATTAGGGGGCGCTAACTATGGCTACACCTTC CASSLLGGANYGYTF TRBD1 TRBJ1-2 NA TRBV12-3/TRBV12-4
TGTGCCATCAGTGAGCCGTCCTTGAACACCGGGGAGCTGTTTTTT CAISEPSLNTGELFF NA TRBJ2-2 few TRBV10-3
TGCGCCAGCAGCTTGGCCAGGACTAGCATACTAAATGGGCAGTTCTTC CASSLARTSILNGQFF TRBD2 TRBJ2-1 few TRBV5-1
TGTGCCAGCTCACCCCTGGTTGGACTAGCGGACGAGCAGTACTTC CASSPLVGLADEQYF TRBD2 TRBJ2-7 few TRBV18
TGTGCCAGCAGCCAAGGAGGCTCCCCTTCTAGCGGGAGAGTCAATGAGCAGTTCTTC CASSQGGSPSSGRVNEQFF TRBD2 TRBJ2-1 many TRBV14